This is a list of T cell receptor beta chains from one sample in a study of Graves' ophthalmopathy and Graves' hyperthyroidism. TCRdb passed the multiplex PCR reads through MiXCR, listing each CDR3 protein once. This sample yields a few hundred thousand distinct CDR3 sequences, of which 15% are seen a single time; approximately 7% belongs to the top ten. The sample consisted of peripheral blood. These TCRs come from a woman under 30 with stable Graves' hyperthyroidism. CDR3s include the opening cysteine and the closing phenylalanine or tryptophan. D genes are given only for firm matches. Size values are once, few and many counts, or a class for expanded clones, and some rows have none.

j_call d_call v_call clone_size cdr3_nt cdr3_aa
TRBJ1-2 TRBD1 TRBV9 few TGTGCCAGCAGCGTGGGGGACAGTAACTATGGCTACGCCTTC CASSVGDSNYGYAF
TRBJ2-6 TRBD2 TRBV6-5 many TGTGCCAGCACTCAACTCGGGGGGGCGGCGACATCTCCTGGGGCCAACGTCCTGACTTTC CASTQLGGAATSPGANVLTF
TRBJ1-2 NA TRBV15 few TGTGCCACCAGCAGAATACAGGTCACCTATGGCTACACCTTC CATSRIQVTYGYTF
TRBJ1-2 TRBD1 TRBV5-4 many TGTGCCAGCAGCTTGGGGACAGGGCGCTATGGCTACACCTTC CASSLGTGRYGYTF
TRBJ2-2 NA TRBV5-1 few TGCGCCAGCAGCGGCCTGGCTACAACCGGGGAGCTGTTTTTT CASSGLATTGELFF
TRBJ1-5 NA TRBV6-5 many TGTGCCAGCAGTTGGCAGGGTACACAGCCCCAGCATTTT CASSWQGTQPQHF
TRBJ2-5 TRBD1 TRBV7-8 many TGTGCCAGCAGCCTTCCCCGGGACAGACTCCAAGAGGCCCAGTACTTC CASSLPRDRLQEAQYF
TRBJ1-5 NA TRBV12-3/TRBV12-4 many TGTGCCAGCAGTTTTCGGAAAGTATATAGCAATCAGCCCCAGCATTTT CASSFRKVYSNQPQHF
TRBJ1-2 NA TRBV28 many TGTGCCAGCAGCGGCCGCGGGGGCCTTGGGTCAGGTGGCTACACCTTC CASSGRGGLGSGGYTF
TRBJ2-7 NA TRBV20-1 many TGCAGTGCTTACCAGGACCGAAGCTACGAGCAGTACTTC CSAYQDRSYEQYF
TRBJ2-4 NA TRBV11-2 many TGTGCCAGCAGCTCCAGACAGAAAAACATTAAGTACTTC CASSSRQKNIKYF
TRBJ1-1 NA TRBV18 many TGTGCCAGCTCACAACAGGGAGGAGGCACTGAAGCTTTCTTT CASSQQGGGTEAFF
TRBJ2-7 TRBD1 TRBV25-1 NA TGTGCCAGCAGTGGAGTCGATCCGGGACAGGGTTCCTACGAGCAGTACTTC CASSGVDPGQGSYEQYF
TRBJ2-2 NA TRBV27 many TGTGCCAGCAGAGGGACGCGAGAAACCGGGGAGCTGTTTTTT CASRGTRETGELFF
TRBJ2-7 TRBD2 TRBV4-2 many TGTGCCAGCAGCCAAGATCGGGGGGTCAACAACGAGCAGTACTTC CASSQDRGVNNEQYF
TRBJ1-2 TRBD1 TRBV15 many TGTGCCACCAGCAGGCACTCAACCGGGACAGGTGGGAACTATGGCTACACCTTC CATSRHSTGTGGNYGYTF
TRBJ1-2 NA TRBV5-6 many TGTGCCAGCAGCTGGGGCCCAAGGACAGACAGCTATGGCTACACCTTC CASSWGPRTDSYGYTF
TRBJ1-5 NA TRBV11-2 many TGTGCCAGCAGCTTAGGGGTGGATGGCCAGCCCCAGCATTTT CASSLGVDGQPQHF
TRBJ2-2 NA TRBV2 few TGTGCCAGCAGTGAAGAGGGGGTAAACACCGGGGAGCTGTTTTTT CASSEEGVNTGELFF
TRBJ1-1 NA TRBV7-9 NA TGTGCCAGCAGCTTAGTAGAGGGAGGGTGTGAAGCTTTCTTT CASSLVEGGCEAFF
TRBJ1-5 NA TRBV6-2/TRBV6-3 many TGTGCCAGCAGTAGGCAGCTAAATCAGCCCCAGCATTTT CASSRQLNQPQHF
TRBJ1-1 TRBD1 TRBV24-1 NA TGTGCCACCATGGATGCACCGGGACAGGCTAGCACTGAAGCTTTCTTT CATMDAPGQASTEAFF
TRBJ2-7 TRBD1 TRBV6-1 few TGTGCCAGCACCTCCGGGACAGGTGGCTACGAGCAGTACTTC CASTSGTGGYEQYF
TRBJ2-7 NA TRBV24-1 many TGTGCCACCAGTGAAAGGGACGAGCAGTACTTC CATSERDEQYF
TRBJ2-7 NA TRBV11-2 NA TGTGCCAGCAGCTTAGAGCAAGCCGAGCAGTACTTC CASSLEQAEQYF
TRBJ1-5 NA TRBV6-1 NA TGTGCCAGTCCTCAGGGAGGGGGGCTGCGCAATCAGCCCCAGCATTTT CASPQGGGLRNQPQHF
TRBJ1-3 NA TRBV11-2 few TGTGCCAGCAGCTTAGAAACGGGGAGCTCTGGAAACACCATATATTTT CASSLETGSSGNTIYF
TRBJ1-3 NA TRBV7-9 few TGTGCCAGCAGCACCGGGACGGCGTCTGGAAACACCATATATTTT CASSTGTASGNTIYF
TRBJ1-6 TRBD1 TRBV7-2 many TGTGCCAGCAGCTCTCTCCGGGACAGGGCCAATTCACCCCTCCACTTT CASSSLRDRANSPLHF
TRBJ2-7 TRBD1 TRBV12-3/TRBV12-4 NA TGTGCCAGCAGTTTCCCGGGACAGGGTGACGAGCAGTACTTC CASSFPGQGDEQYF
TRBJ2-7 TRBD1 TRBV24-1 NA TGTGCCACCTGTGCTACGGACAGGGAAACCTACGAGCAGTACTTC CATCATDRETYEQYF
TRBJ1-5 NA TRBV6-2/TRBV6-3 many TGTGCCAGCACCCGCTGGGGGGGAGAGAATCAGCCCCAGCATTTT CASTRWGGENQPQHF
TRBJ2-5 TRBD1 TRBV10-3 many TGTGCCATCAGTGAGGGACAGGGGTACCAAGAGACCCAGTACTTC CAISEGQGYQETQYF
TRBJ1-2 NA TRBV5-6 many TGTGCCCGGCCGACTAGATCGAACTATGGCTACACCTTC CARPTRSNYGYTF
TRBJ2-2 NA TRBV6-1 many TGTGCCAACCGGGACTTCAACACCGGGGAGCTGTTTTTT CANRDFNTGELFF
TRBJ2-7 TRBD1 TRBV5-1 few TGCGCCAGCAGCTTGGAATGGACAGGGGGGTCCTACGAGCAGTACTTC CASSLEWTGGSYEQYF
TRBJ2-7 TRBD1 TRBV5-1 few TGCGCCAGCAGCAAGGACAGGGGTCATGCCTACGAGCAGTACTTC CASSKDRGHAYEQYF
TRBJ2-7 NA TRBV19 NA TGTGCCAGTAGCGTGACAGTCTCCTACGAGCAGTACTTC CASSVTVSYEQYF
TRBJ2-5 NA TRBV29-1 many TGCAGCGTTGTCAGGGCGGTAAAGACCCAGTACTTC CSVVRAVKTQYF
TRBJ2-2 NA TRBV5-1 many TGCGCCAGCACCGCAACTGGGCCTTCCCACGGGACACCTAACACCGGGGAGCTGTTTTTT CASTATGPSHGTPNTGELFF
TRBJ1-3 NA TRBV11-1 few TGTGCCAGCAGCTCCACCCGCCGGGACGTTTACTCTGGAAACACCATATATTTT CASSSTRRDVYSGNTIYF
TRBJ2-6 NA TRBV6-1 many TGTGCCAGCAGTGAAGAAGGGGGGCGGTTGGGGGCCAACGTCCTGACTTTC CASSEEGGRLGANVLTF
TRBJ1-2 NA TRBV12-3/TRBV12-4 many TGTGCCAGCAGCCGGGACTACGTGGGCTACACCTTC CASSRDYVGYTF
TRBJ2-7 TRBD1 TRBV6-5 many TGTGCCAGCGCAAAGGGGTGGGACAGGGCCCTCTACGAGCAGTACTTC CASAKGWDRALYEQYF
TRBJ1-6 TRBD1 TRBV6-1 many TGTGCCAGCAGCCACGGACAGGTTAATTCACCCCTCCACTTT CASSHGQVNSPLHF
TRBJ1-5 NA TRBV7-2 many TGTGCCAGCAGCTTACAGGGACCCCAGCATTTT CASSLQGPQHF
TRBJ1-5 NA TRBV27 many TGTGCCAGCAGTCAATCCGGGACAACACGCAATCAGCCCCAGCATTTT CASSQSGTTRNQPQHF